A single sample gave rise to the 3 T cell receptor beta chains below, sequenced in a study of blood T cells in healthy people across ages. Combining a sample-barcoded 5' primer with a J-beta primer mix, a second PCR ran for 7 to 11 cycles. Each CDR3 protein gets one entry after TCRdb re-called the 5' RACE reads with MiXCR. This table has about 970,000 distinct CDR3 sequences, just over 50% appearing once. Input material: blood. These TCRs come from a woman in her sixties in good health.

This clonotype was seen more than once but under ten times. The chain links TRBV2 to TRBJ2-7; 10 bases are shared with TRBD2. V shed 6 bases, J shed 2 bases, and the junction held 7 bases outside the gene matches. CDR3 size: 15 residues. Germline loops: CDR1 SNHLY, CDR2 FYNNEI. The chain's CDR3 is CASSLAGVPTYEQYF. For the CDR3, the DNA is TGTGCCAGCAGCCTAGCGGGAGTGCCAACCTACGAGCAGTACTTC.

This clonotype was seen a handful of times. Here the CDR3 reads CASSLGGTLETQYF. The CDR3 region has the DNA TGTGCCAGCAGTTTAGGTGGGACCCTAGAGACCCAGTACTTC. V is TRBV12-3 or TRBV12-4 and J is TRBJ2-5; D may be TRBD1 or TRBD2 (5 bases each). The CDR3 covers 14 residues. With 1 base removed from V and 4 bases from J, the gap between germline ends came to 10 bases.

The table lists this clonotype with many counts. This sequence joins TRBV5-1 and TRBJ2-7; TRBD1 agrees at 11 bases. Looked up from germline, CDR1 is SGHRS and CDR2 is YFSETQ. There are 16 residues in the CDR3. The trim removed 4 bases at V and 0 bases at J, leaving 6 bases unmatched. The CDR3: CASSTSGTGGSYEQYF. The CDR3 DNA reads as TGCGCCAGCAGCACCTCCGGGACAGGGGGCTCCTACGAGCAGTACTTC.